The entry that follows covers one T cell receptor beta chain sequence. The target antigen is unknown. CDR1 and CDR2 (germline): MNHNS, SASEGT. Germline trimming cut 2 bases from V and 6 bases from J; bases unmatched to any gene: 8. This CDR3 is 16 amino acids long. Sequencing of cultured CD4+ T cell DNA used the Oncomine TCR Beta short-read assay. Investigators obtained genomic DNA by extraction from cultured CD4+ T cells. TCRdb analysed the PCR reads with MiXCR anew, one entry per CDR3 protein. Of around 10,000 distinct CDR3 sequences listed, under 30% were seen once; the top ten hold less than 25%. Treatment given: roughly ten-day PBMC culture with coronavirus spike peptide pools or control peptides (ViraFEST assay). The data were taken from a study of vaccination and CD4 T cells after COVID-19.

This TCR derives from a human donor with COVID-19. The genes are TRBV6-1 and TRBJ2-5; TRBD2 matches 11 bases. The sample was cultured CD4+ T cells from blood. CDR3 DNA sequence: TGTGCCAGCAGTGAAAAGGGAAGACTAGCGGGGAAGACCCAGTACTTC. Translating it yields CASSEKGRLAGKTQYF.